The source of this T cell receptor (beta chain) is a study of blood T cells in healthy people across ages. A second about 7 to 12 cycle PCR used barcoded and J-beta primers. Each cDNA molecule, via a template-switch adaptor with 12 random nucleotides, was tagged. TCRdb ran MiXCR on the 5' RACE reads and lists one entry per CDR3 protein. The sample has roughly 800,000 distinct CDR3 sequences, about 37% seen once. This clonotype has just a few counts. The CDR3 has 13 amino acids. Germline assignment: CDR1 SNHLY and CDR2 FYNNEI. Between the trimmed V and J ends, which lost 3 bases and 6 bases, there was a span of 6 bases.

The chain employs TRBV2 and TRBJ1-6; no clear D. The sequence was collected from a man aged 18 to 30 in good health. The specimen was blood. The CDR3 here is CASSDQRNSPLHF. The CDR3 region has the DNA TGTGCCAGCAGTGATCAGCGTAATTCACCCCTCCACTTT.